This TCR beta chain comes out of a study of T cells in Graves' hyperthyroidism and ophthalmopathy. The wider study: Once the initial diagnosis was made, peripheral blood was obtained before any treatment.

This clonotype was seen a few times. Researchers amplified the TCR beta CDR3 regions from RNA transcripts. Using the HTBI primer set, a first-round RT-PCR was run on the TCR CDR3. TCRdb re-called the multiplex PCR reads through MiXCR, storing one row per CDR3 protein. Among roughly 330,000 distinct CDR3 sequences, roughly 17% were seen once, and the ten largest hold roughly 33%. This CDR3 spans 15 amino acids. Germline lookup yields CDR1 SGHRS and CDR2 YFSETQ. The V end lost 5 bases, the J end lost 0 bases, and 9 bases lay between the germline ends. Uncontrolled infection, other autoimmune disease, pregnancy or lactation excluded patients. Around 10 ml fresh peripheral blood yielded the PBMCs.

Sequencing was done on a sample of blood. This TCR was sampled from a young man with Graves' hyperthyroidism. The rearrangement uses TRBV5-1 and TRBJ1-6, with D hard to call. The CDR3 region is CASSTESSYNSPLHF. The CDR3 nucleotides read TGCGCCAGCAGTACAGAGAGCTCCTATAATTCACCCCTCCACTTT.